Presented here are 12 T cell receptor beta chains from one specimen sequenced in a study of blood T cell repertoires in COVID-19 (dated by TCRdb to about 2020). Library method: the immunoSEQ multiplex PCR assay. TCRdb obtained this table from immuneACCESS and retained in-frame rearrangements with V and J assigned. These tables miss some clones; where compared with another copy, unresolved V genes account for less than half of the shortfall, and the remainder is unexplained. For this sample the table gives roughly 86,000 clones, of which 80% were detected only once. The ten largest clones take up 7.5% to 9.5% of the sample. Material: peripheral blood. The receptors derive from a man aged 50-59 years who had recovered from COVID-19.

The rearrangement joins TRBV7-2 to TRBJ2-3; 7 nucleotides align to TRBD2. This CDR3 has 15 amino acids. J lost 2 bases, V lost 4 bases, and 6 bases had no gene match. Germline V gene sequence: CDR1 SGHTA, CDR2 FQGNSA. In nucleotides, the CDR3 is TGTGCCAGCAGCTCCAAGCGGGGCCACACAGATACGCAGTATTTT. It encodes CASSSKRGHTDTQYF.

This clone appeared once. Other DNA sequences from this sample encode an identical CDR3 as well. CDR3: CASSSGTGSYNEQFF. In DNA form, the CDR3 reads TGTGCCAGCAGTTCCGGGACAGGCTCCTACAATGAGCAGTTCTTC. The chain employs TRBV6-5 and TRBJ2-1; 8 bases match TRBD1. The CDR3 is made up of 15 amino acids. In germline, CDR1 is MNHEY, CDR2 SVGAGI. V lost 4 bases to trimming and J lost 0 bases; unmatched junction nucleotides: 2.

The chain joins TRBV19 to TRBJ1-2; no clear D gene. From germline, CDR1 is LNHDA and CDR2 SQIVND (reference sequence). The CDR3 has 16 residues. V dropped 5 bases and J dropped 3 bases, with 19 bases sitting between them. CDR3 bases: TGTGCCAGTAGTCCAACCTACGTAGAGGGCGACTATGGCTACACCTTC. Amino acids: CASSPTYVEGDYGYTF.

This clone has a single count. The chain joins TRBV6-5 to TRBJ2-3; TRBD2 aligns across 10 bases. Losses at the gene ends were 4 bases for V and 4 bases for J; bases not matched to a gene: 5. In germline, CDR1 is MNHEY, CDR2 SVGAGI. The CDR3 consists of 15 residues. The CDR3 loop is CASSSSGGRADTQYF. CDR3 nucleotides: TGTGCCAGCAGTTCTAGCGGGGGCCGGGCAGATACGCAGTATTTT.

The rearrangement joins TRBV6-6 to TRBJ1-3, with D maybe TRBD1 (6 bases). CDR3 length: 12 amino acids. V was clipped by 10 bases and J by 4 bases, with 11 bases between them. Germline V gives CDR1 MNHNY, CDR2 SVGAGI (reference sequence). The CDR3 reads CAIRGTGNTIYF. The CDR3 coding sequence is TGTGCCATAAGGGGGACCGGAAACACCATATATTTT.

This clone has a single count. The V gene is TRBV11-3, the J gene TRBJ2-3, with D uncertain. Germline values: CDR1 SGHNT, CDR2 YENEEA. V was trimmed by 5 bases and J by 3 bases, leaving 9 bases between them. The CDR3 has 13 amino acids. The CDR3 DNA reads as TGTGCCAGCAGCCGAGGCGTAACAGATACGCAGTATTTT. Translating gives CASSRGVTDTQYF. The full variable domain, in which reference TRBV11-3 and TRBJ2-3 provide the parts outside the CDR3, is EAGVVQSPRYKIIEKKQPVAFWCNPISGHNTLYWYLQNLGQGPELLIRYENEEAVDDSQLPKDRFSAERLKGVDSTLKIQPAELGDSAVYLCASSRGVTDTQYFGPGTRLTVL.

Notes on this clone: This CDR3 is also generated by other DNA sequences in the sample. The chain combines TRBV9 with TRBJ1-3; D unresolved. This CDR3 is built from 14 residues. Trimming pared 2 bases from V and 1 base from J, leaving 7 bases between. The germline gives CDR1 SGDLS, CDR2 YYNGEE. The CDR3 is CASSVGESGNTIYF. The CDR3 region has the DNA TGTGCCAGCAGCGTCGGGGAATCTGGAAACACCATATATTTT.

The J gene is TRBJ1-1, the V gene TRBV6-5; 8 bases align to TRBD1. The CDR3 has 14 residues. Germline-derived CDR1 and CDR2 are MNHEY and SVGAGI. V lost 5 bases and J lost 7; bases outside the gene matches: 9. The CDR3 region has the DNA TGTGCCAGCAGTAACCAATGGGACAGGCTTGAAGCTTTCTTT. This codes for CASSNQWDRLEAFF.

V gene TRBV25-1 combines with J gene TRBJ1-1, with a tentative D call TRBD1 (5 bases). From germline, CDR1 is MGHDK and CDR2 SYGVNS. V lost 5 bases to trimming and J lost 11 bases, with 21 bases between them. The CDR3 totals 14 residues. CDR3 residues: CASSRREGWGEAFF. The CDR3, as DNA: TGTGCCAGCAGTCGCCGGGAGGGGTGGGGCGAGGCTTTCTTT.

This clone turned up a few times. This chain connects TRBV19 to TRBJ2-1; 8 bases fit TRBD2. The germline V gene has CDR1 LNHDA and CDR2 SQIVND (reference sequence). The trim removed 4 bases at V and 4 bases at J, leaving 15 bases unmatched. The CDR3 runs to 18 residues. The CDR3: CASSRDGGAGARYNEQFF. CDR3 bases: TGTGCCAGTAGTAGGGACGGGGGAGCGGGAGCGAGATACAATGAGCAGTTCTTC.

The chain joins TRBV7-9 to TRBJ2-3; 12 bases align to TRBD2. The CDR3 is made up of 17 amino acids. V shed 7 bases and J 4 bases; nucleotides not matched to a gene: 12. Looked up from germline, CDR1 is SEHNR and CDR2 is FQNEAQ (reference sequence). The CDR3 is CASTAWTSGVLPDTQYF. In nucleotides, the CDR3 is TGTGCCAGCACCGCGTGGACTAGCGGGGTACTACCAGATACGCAGTATTTT. Filled out from reference TRBV7-9 and TRBJ2-3, the complete variable domain reads DTGVSQNPRHKITKRGQNVTFRCDPISEHNRLYWYRQTLGQGPEFLTYFQNEAQLEKSRLLSDRFSAERPKGSFSTLEIQRTEQGDSAMYLCASTAWTSGVLPDTQYFGPGTRLTVL.

This clone occurred a few times. The chain links TRBV28 to TRBJ2-7; 8 bases map to TRBD1. With 8 bases clipped from V and 2 bases from J, the junction kept 2 bases outside the gene matches. The CDR3 has 12 residues. The germline gives CDR1 MDHEN, CDR2 SYDVKM. CDR3 DNA sequence: TGTGCCAGCCAGGGGGCTACCTACGAGCAGTACTTC. Translation gives CASQGATYEQYF. Filled out from reference TRBV28 and TRBJ2-7, the complete variable domain reads DVKVTQSSRYLVKRTGEKVFLECVQDMDHENMFWYRQDPGLGLRLIYFSYDVKMKEKGDIPEGYSVSREKKERFSLILESASTNQTSMYLCASQGATYEQYFGPGTRLTVT.